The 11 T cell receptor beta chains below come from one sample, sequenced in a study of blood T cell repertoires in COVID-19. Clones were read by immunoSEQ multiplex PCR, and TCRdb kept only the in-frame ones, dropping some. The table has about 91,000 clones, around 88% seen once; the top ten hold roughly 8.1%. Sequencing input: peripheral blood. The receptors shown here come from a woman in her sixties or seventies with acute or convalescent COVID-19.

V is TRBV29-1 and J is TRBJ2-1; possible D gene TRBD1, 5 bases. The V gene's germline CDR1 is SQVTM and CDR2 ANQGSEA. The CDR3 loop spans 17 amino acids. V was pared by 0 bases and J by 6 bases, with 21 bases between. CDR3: CSVEDTLRQIYFNEQFF. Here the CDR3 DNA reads TGCAGCGTTGAAGATACCCTCCGACAGATTTATTTCAATGAGCAGTTCTTC.

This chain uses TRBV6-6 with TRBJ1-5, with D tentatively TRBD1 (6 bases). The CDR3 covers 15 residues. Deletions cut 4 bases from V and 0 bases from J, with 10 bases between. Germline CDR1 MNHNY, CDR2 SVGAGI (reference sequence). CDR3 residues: CASSLGDISNQPQHF. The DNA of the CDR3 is TGTGCCAGCAGTTTGGGGGACATTAGCAATCAGCCCCAGCATTTT.

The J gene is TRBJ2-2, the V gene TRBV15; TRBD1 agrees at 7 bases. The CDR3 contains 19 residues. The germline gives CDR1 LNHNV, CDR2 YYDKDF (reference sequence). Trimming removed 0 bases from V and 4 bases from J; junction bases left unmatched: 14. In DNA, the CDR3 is TGTGCCACCAGCAGAGATGCTCAGCCGACAGGGAAAGGCACCGGGGAGCTGTTTTTT. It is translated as CATSRDAQPTGKGTGELFF. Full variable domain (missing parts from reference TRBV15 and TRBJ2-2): DAMVIQNPRYQVTQFGKPVTLSCSQTLNHNVMYWYQQKSSQAPKLLFHYYDKDFNNEADTPDNFQSRRPNTSFCFLDIRSPGLGDTAMYLCATSRDAQPTGKGTGELFFGEGSRLTVL.

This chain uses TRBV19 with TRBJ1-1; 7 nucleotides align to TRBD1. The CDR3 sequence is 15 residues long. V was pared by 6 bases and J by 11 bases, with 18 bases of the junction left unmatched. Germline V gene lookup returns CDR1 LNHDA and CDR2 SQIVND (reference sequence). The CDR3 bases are TGTGCCAGTAGAGGCGGGACAGTTTCTTCTCTTGGGGCTTTCTTT. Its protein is CASRGGTVSSLGAFF.

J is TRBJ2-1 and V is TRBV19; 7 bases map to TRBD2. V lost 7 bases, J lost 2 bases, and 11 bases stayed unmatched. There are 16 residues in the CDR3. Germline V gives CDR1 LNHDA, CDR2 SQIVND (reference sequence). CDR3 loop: CASTPVGREPYNEQFF. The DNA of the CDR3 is TGTGCCAGTACCCCGGTGGGGCGGGAGCCCTACAATGAGCAGTTCTTC.

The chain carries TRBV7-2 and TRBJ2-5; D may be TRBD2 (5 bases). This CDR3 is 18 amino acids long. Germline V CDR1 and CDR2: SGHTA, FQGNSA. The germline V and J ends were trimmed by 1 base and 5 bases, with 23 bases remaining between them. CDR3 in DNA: TGTGCCAGCAGCTTAGGCAAGGGATCGGACCTGAGGGCTGAGACCCAGTACTTC. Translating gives CASSLGKGSDLRAETQYF.

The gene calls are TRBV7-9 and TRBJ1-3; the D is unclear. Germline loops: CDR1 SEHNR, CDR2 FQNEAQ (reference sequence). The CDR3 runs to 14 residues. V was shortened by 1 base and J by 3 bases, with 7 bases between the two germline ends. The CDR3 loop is CASSLGQVGNTIYF. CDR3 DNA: TGTGCCAGCAGCTTAGGGCAGGTTGGAAACACCATATATTTT.

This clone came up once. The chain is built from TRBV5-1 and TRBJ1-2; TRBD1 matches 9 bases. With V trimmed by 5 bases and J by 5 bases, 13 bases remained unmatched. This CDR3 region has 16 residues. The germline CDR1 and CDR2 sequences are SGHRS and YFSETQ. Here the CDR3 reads CASRIIQGAASYGYTF. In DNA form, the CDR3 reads TGCGCCAGCAGGATCATACAGGGGGCCGCAAGTTATGGCTACACCTTC.

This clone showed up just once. CDR3 DNA: TGTGCCAGCAGCTTAAGGGGGCCAGGGGCTGGTGATGGCTACACCTTC. Translated: CASSLRGPGAGDGYTF. The chain recombines TRBV13 with TRBJ1-2, with 7 bases that match TRBD1. Losses at the gene ends were 2 bases for V and 6 bases for J; bases not matched to a gene: 12. Germline values: CDR1 PRHDT, CDR2 FYEKMQ (reference sequence). The CDR3 runs to 16 residues.

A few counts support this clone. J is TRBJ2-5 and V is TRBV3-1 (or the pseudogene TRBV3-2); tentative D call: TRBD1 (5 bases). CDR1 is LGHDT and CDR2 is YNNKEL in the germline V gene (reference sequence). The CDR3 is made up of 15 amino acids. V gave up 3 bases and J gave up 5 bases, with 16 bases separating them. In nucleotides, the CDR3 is TGTGCCAGCAGCCAGAACCTTGGGGCCACCGAGACCCAGTACTTC. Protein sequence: CASSQNLGATETQYF.

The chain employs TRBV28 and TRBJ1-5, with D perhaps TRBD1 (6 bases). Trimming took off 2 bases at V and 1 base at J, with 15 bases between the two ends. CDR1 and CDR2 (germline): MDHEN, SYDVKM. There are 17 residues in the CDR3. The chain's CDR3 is CASSLASAGASNQPQHF. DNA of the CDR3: TGTGCCAGCAGTTTAGCTTCAGCGGGGGCAAGCAATCAGCCCCAGCATTTT.